Detailed here is one TCR beta chain. The sample originates from a study of blood T cell repertoires in COVID-19. This table comes from immunoSEQ multiplex PCR, and its TCRdb copy is limited to in-frame clones, with some not included. The sample gives roughly 49,000 clones, about four fifths of which show up once; 5.5% to 7.5% is in the top ten. Germline loops: CDR1 MNHNS, CDR2 SASEGT. The germline V and J ends were trimmed by 0 bases and 4 bases, with 9 bases remaining between them. This CDR3 is 15 amino acids long. The chain is built from TRBV6-1 and TRBJ1-4; D is unresolved. The sequence derives from a woman aged 80 or older with acute or convalescent COVID-19. The sample consisted of peripheral blood. The CDR3 DNA sequence: TGTGCCAGCAGTGAAGCGAGGCAGAATAATGAAAAACTGTTTTTT. Its protein is CASSEARQNNEKLFF.